The 10 T cell receptor beta chains below were found in one sample sequenced in a study of T cell repertoires in cytomegalovirus infection. These receptors have no known antigen. Using its own MiXCR run on the reads, TCRdb lists one record per CDR3 protein. The sample has 650,000 to 900,000 distinct CDR3 sequences; about 27% are singletons. The sequencing used cultured CD8+ T cells from PBMCs, collected from culture after CMV antigen stimulation. The source of these receptors is a human donor in good health (CMV status not recorded). Some clones in this sample may be carry-over from other donors' samples.

This clonotype was observed a few times. The genes are TRBV7-9 and TRBJ1-2, with 9 nucleotides matching TRBD1. The CDR3 length is 16 residues. The germline V gene has CDR1 SEHNR and CDR2 FQNEAQ (reference sequence). Trimming removed 5 bases from V and 8 bases from J; junction bases left unmatched: 15. As DNA, the CDR3 is TGTGCCAGCAGCCCCACAAACCCCGGGACAGGGAAAGGCTACACCTTC. This translates into CASSPTNPGTGKGYTF.

Regarding this clonotype: A much larger clone lies a single base off, so this may be a read error. The J gene is TRBJ2-5, the V gene TRBV7-4; weak D call: TRBD2 (6 bases). The CDR3 is 16 amino acids. Germline V lookup: CDR1 SGHVT, CDR2 SQSDAQ. The CDR3 is CAGSSTVGVGGETQYF. CDR3 DNA sequence: TGTGCCGGCAGCTCGACTGTTGGAGTGGGGGGAGAGACCCAGTACTTC.

The chain has TRBV10-3 and TRBJ1-5; D possibly corresponds to TRBD1 (6 bases). V was shortened by 0 bases and J by 7 bases, with 19 bases between the two germline ends. Germline CDR1 reads ENHRY; CDR2 reads SYGVKD. The CDR3 has 17 amino acids. The CDR3 nucleotides are TGTGCCATCAGTGAGTCGGGGGGGCGGGGGTATGGCCAGCCCCAGCATTTT. Translating it yields CAISESGGRGYGQPQHF.

The table lists this clonotype with many counts. The CDR3 DNA follows: TGTGCCAGCAGCTTACCTACGGGAGTGAACACTGAAGCTTTCTTT. It translates to CASSLPTGVNTEAFF. This chain links TRBV7-2 with TRBJ1-1; D remains unclear. Germline CDR1 is SGHTA and CDR2 is FQGNSA. V lost 2 bases to trimming and J lost 0 bases, with 10 bases between them. The CDR3 extends over 15 amino acids.

The V and J genes are TRBV4-1 and TRBJ1-2; D may be TRBD1 (5 bases). Trimming cost V 0 bases and J 7 bases, with 12 bases left between them. Germline assignment: CDR1 MGHRA and CDR2 YSYEKL. CDR3 length equals 14 residues. The CDR3 coding sequence is TGCGCCAGCAGCCAAGACCCGGGGCGGGGTGGCTACACCTTC. Amino acids: CASSQDPGRGGYTF.

A few counts support this clonotype. The chain combines TRBV28 with TRBJ2-2; 7 bases fit TRBD2. CDR3 length: 16 amino acids. Unmatched junction bases numbered 8, after V lost 6 bases and J lost 1 base. Germline values: CDR1 MDHEN, CDR2 SYDVKM. The chain's CDR3 is CASRPPGGGNTGELFF. The DNA for the CDR3 is TGTGCCAGCAGGCCACCAGGCGGGGGGAACACCGGGGAGCTGTTTTTT.

The chain combines TRBV7-8 with TRBJ2-5; 8 nucleotides match TRBD2. The V segment lost 5 bases and the J segment 2 bases; nucleotides outside the gene matches: 7. The CDR3 has 15 amino acids. Per germline, CDR1 SGHVS and CDR2 FQNEAQ. The CDR3 region is CASSQFGGEQETQYF. The CDR3 coding sequence is TGTGCCAGCAGCCAATTCGGGGGGGAACAAGAGACCCAGTACTTC.

The rearrangement uses TRBV4-1 and TRBJ1-1; the D gene is possibly TRBD1 (5 bases). Deletions cut 2 bases from V and 4 bases from J, with 11 bases between. The germline V gene has CDR1 MGHRA and CDR2 YSYEKL. This CDR3 region has 14 residues. The CDR3 sequence is CASSQWQGSTEAFF. Here the CDR3 DNA reads TGCGCCAGCAGCCAATGGCAGGGTAGCACTGAAGCTTTCTTT.

The chain employs TRBV2 and TRBJ1-1, with D maybe TRBD1 (5 bases). V lost 7 bases to trimming and J lost 0 bases, with 15 bases between them. CDR3 length: 15 amino acids. Germline assignment: CDR1 SNHLY and CDR2 FYNNEI. CDR3 in amino acids: CASKGSGFMNTEAFF. The CDR3 DNA reads TGTGCCAGCAAGGGTTCAGGGTTCATGAACACTGAAGCTTTCTTT.

The chain joins TRBV29-1 to TRBJ1-5; D not certain. Trimming left V 3 bases short and J 4 bases short, with 1 base between. Germline CDR1 SQVTM, CDR2 ANQGSEA. This CDR3 contains 10 residues. This CDR3 is CSVENQPQHF. The DNA of the CDR3 is TGCAGCGTTGAGAATCAGCCCCAGCATTTT.